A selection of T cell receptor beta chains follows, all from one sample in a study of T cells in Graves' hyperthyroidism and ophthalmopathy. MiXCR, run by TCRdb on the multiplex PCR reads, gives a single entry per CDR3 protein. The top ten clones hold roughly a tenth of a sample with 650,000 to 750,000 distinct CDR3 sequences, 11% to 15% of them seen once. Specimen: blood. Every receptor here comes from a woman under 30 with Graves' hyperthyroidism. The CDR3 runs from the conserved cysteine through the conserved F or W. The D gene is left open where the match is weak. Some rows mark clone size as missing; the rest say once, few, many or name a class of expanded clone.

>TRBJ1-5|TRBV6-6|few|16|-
CASSYSNLGGNQPQHF
TGTGCCAGCAGTTACTCGAATCTCGGCGGGAATCAGCCCCAGCATTTT
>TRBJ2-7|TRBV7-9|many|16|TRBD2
CASSASSREIDYEQYF
TGTGCCAGCAGCGCCTCTTCGCGGGAGATTGACTACGAGCAGTACTTC
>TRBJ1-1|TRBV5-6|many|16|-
CASSLSLGVINTEAFF
TGTGCCAGCAGCTTGTCCCTTGGGGTTATTAACACTGAAGCTTTCTTT
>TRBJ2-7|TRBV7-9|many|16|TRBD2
CASSPGLAGSSYEQYF
TGTGCCAGCAGCCCCGGGCTAGCGGGAAGCTCCTACGAGCAGTACTTC
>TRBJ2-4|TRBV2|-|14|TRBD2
CASSEGGRGDIQYF
TGTGCCAGCAGTGAGGGCGGGAGGGGGGACATTCAGTACTTC
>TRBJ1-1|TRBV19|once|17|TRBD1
CASSSRTGRGMNTEAFF
TGTGCCAGTAGTTCCCGGACAGGGAGGGGGATGAACACTGAAGCTTTCTTT
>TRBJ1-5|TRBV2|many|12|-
CASNLQNQPQHF
TGTGCCAGCAATCTCCAGAATCAGCCCCAGCATTTT
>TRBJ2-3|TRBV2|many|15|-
CASSDGRTSTDTQYF
TGTGCCAGCAGTGACGGCCGAACTAGCACAGATACGCAGTATTTT
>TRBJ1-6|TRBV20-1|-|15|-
CSARRRGGEDSPLHF
TGCAGTGCTAGAAGGAGGGGTGGCGAGGATTCACCCCTCCACTTT
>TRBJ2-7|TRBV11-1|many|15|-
CASSLPSYDEDEQYF
TGTGCCAGCAGCTTACCTAGTTACGATGAGGACGAGCAGTACTTC
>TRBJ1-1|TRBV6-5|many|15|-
CASSYSTAMNTEAFF
TGTGCCAGCAGTTACTCAACGGCTATGAACACTGAAGCTTTCTTT
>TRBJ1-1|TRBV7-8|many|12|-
CASKSGRAEAFF
TGTGCCAGCAAGTCCGGGAGAGCTGAAGCTTTCTTT
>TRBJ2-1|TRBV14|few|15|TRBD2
CASSPLSGRVNEQFF
TGTGCCAGCAGTCCATTAAGCGGGAGAGTCAATGAGCAGTTCTTC
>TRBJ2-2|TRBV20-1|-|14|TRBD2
CSARSRSGAGELFF
TGCAGTGCTAGGAGTCGGAGCGGGGCCGGGGAGCTGTTTTTT
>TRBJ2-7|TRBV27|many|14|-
CASSLFRGDYEQYF
TGTGCCAGCAGTTTATTTAGGGGTGACTACGAGCAGTACTTC
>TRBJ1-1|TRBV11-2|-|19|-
CASSFWGGPTGKEGTEAFF
TGTGCCAGCAGCTTCTGGGGTGGGCCCACAGGGAAGGAGGGCACTGAAGCTTTCTTT
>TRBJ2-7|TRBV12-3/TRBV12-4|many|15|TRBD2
CASSLPGEGLYEQYF
TGTGCCAGCAGTTTACCGGGGGAGGGCCTCTACGAGCAGTACTTC
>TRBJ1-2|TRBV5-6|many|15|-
CASSLVGLTRDGYTF
TGTGCCAGCAGCTTGGTAGGATTGACAAGAGATGGCTACACCTTC
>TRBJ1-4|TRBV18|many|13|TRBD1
CASSRDRAEKLFF
TGTGCCAGCTCACGGGACAGGGCTGAAAAACTGTTTTTT
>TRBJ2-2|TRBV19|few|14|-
CASSIGGFAGELFF
TGTGCCAGTAGTATTGGCGGGTTTGCCGGGGAGCTGTTTTTT
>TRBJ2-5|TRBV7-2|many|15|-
CASSLGDSLLETQYF
TGTGCCAGCAGCTTAGGGGACTCGCTTTTGGAGACCCAGTACTTC
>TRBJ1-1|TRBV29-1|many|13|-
CSVEDRVNTEAFF
TGCAGCGTTGAGGACAGAGTGAACACTGAAGCTTTCTTT
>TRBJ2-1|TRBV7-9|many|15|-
CASSLWRGTFNEQFF
TGTGCCAGCAGCTTATGGCGCGGGACCTTCAATGAGCAGTTCTTC
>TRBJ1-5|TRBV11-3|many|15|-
CASSLGGPGDQPQHF
TGTGCCAGCAGCTTAGGTGGGCCGGGGGATCAGCCCCAGCATTTT
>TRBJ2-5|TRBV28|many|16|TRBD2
CASSFGTSGMTETQYF
TGTGCCAGCAGTTTCGGGACTAGCGGGATGACGGAGACCCAGTACTTC
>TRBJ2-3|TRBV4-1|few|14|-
CASSPGRRTDTQYF
TGCGCCAGCAGCCCCGGACGGAGAACAGATACGCAGTATTTT
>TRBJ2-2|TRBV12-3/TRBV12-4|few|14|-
CASSHPGVTGELFF
TGTGCCAGCAGTCACCCGGGAGTCACCGGGGAGCTGTTTTTT
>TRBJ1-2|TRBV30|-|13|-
CAWRRTGSYGYTF
TGTGCCTGGAGAAGAACAGGGTCCTATGGCTACACCTTC
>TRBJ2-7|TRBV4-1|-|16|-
CASSQGVGISPYEQYF
TGCGCCAGCAGCCAAGGGGTAGGGATCAGCCCCTACGAGCAGTACTTC
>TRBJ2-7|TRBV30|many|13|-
CACLFGGTYEQYF
TGTGCCTGTTTGTTTGGGGGGACCTACGAGCAGTACTTC
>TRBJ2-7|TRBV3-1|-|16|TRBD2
CASSPTPGLAAYEQYF
TGTGCCAGCAGCCCAACGCCGGGACTAGCGGCTTACGAGCAGTACTTC
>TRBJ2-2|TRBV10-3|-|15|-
CAISESGQNTGELFF
TGTGCCATCAGTGAGTCAGGACAGAACACCGGGGAGCTGTTTTTT
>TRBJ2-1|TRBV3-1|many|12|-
CASSQGGAEQFF
TGTGCCAGCAGCCAAGGGGGAGCTGAGCAGTTCTTC
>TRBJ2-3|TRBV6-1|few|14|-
CASRNRVPGDTQYF
TGTGCCAGCAGGAACAGGGTCCCTGGAGATACGCAGTATTTT
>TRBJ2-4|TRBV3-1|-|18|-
CASSQEGIRTLAKNIQYF
TGTGCCAGCAGCCAAGAAGGCATTCGAACACTAGCCAAAAACATTCAGTACTTC
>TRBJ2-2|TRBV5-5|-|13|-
CASSLFRGGELFF
TGTGCCAGCAGCCTGTTTCGAGGCGGGGAGCTGTTTTTT
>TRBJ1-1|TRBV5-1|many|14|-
CASSSSSGNTEAFF
TGCGCCAGCAGCTCCTCTTCAGGGAACACTGAAGCTTTCTTT
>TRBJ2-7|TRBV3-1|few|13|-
CATGGTGSYEQYF
TGTGCCACCGGCGGGACGGGCTCCTACGAGCAGTACTTC
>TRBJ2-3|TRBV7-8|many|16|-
CASSQAGTASTDTQYF
TGTGCCAGCAGCCAGGCCGGGACGGCTAGCACAGATACGCAGTATTTT
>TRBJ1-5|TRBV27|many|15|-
CASSQGPGSNQPQHF
TGTGCCAGCAGCCAGGGTCCGGGCAGCAATCAGCCCCAGCATTTT
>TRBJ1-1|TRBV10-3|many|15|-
CAIRPQGRRNTEAFF
TGTGCCATCAGGCCGCAGGGGCGCCGGAACACTGAAGCTTTCTTT
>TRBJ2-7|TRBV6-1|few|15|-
CASSAYTTQTYEQYF
TGTGCCAGCAGTGCCTATACGACGCAGACCTACGAGCAGTACTTC
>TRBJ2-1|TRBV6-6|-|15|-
CASSYTGGPSDEQFF
TGTGCCAGCAGTTACACCGGGGGGCCATCCGATGAGCAGTTCTTC
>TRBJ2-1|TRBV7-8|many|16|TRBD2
CASSPGLAGVYNEQFF
TGTGCCAGCAGCCCGGGACTAGCGGGAGTTTACAATGAGCAGTTCTTC
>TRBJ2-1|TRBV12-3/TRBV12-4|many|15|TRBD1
CASSPTGGRNNEQFF
TGTGCCAGCAGTCCCACAGGGGGGCGAAACAATGAGCAGTTCTTC
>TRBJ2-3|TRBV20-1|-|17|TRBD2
CSAYGLAGVLSTDTQYF
TGCAGTGCCTATGGACTAGCGGGGGTTTTGAGCACAGATACGCAGTATTTT
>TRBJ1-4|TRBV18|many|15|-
CASSPRAGSNEKLFF
TGTGCCAGCTCACCACGGGCAGGGAGCAATGAAAAACTGTTTTTT
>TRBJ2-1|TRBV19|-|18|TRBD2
CASRPGELAGGVTIEQFF
TGTGCCAGTAGGCCGGGGGAGCTAGCGGGAGGGGTTACAATTGAGCAGTTCTTC
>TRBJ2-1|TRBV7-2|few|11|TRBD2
CASTSGLDRFF
TGTGCCAGCACCTCGGGACTAGACCGGTTCTTC
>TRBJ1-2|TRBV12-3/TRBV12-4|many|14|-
CASSSEGDSGGYTF
TGTGCCAGCAGCTCTGAGGGGGATTCGGGAGGCTACACCTTC
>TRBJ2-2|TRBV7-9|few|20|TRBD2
CASSSLFGTRIQVYLGELFF
TGTGCCAGCAGCTCATTATTCGGGACTAGAATCCAAGTGTATCTCGGGGAGCTGTTTTTT
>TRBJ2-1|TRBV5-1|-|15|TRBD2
CASSGSGRAYNEQFF
TGCGCCAGCAGTGGGAGCGGGAGGGCTTACAATGAGCAGTTCTTC
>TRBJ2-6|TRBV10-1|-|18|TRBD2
CASSVTGTRPSGANVLTF
TGCGCCAGCAGCGTTACCGGGACTAGGCCCTCTGGGGCCAACGTCCTGACTTTC